This passage covers 2 T cell receptor beta chains from one sample sequenced in a study of blood T cell repertoires in COVID-19. Libraries were prepared by immunoSEQ multiplex PCR; TCRdb keeps only in-frame clonotypes and omits some of them. The top ten clones hold roughly 8.4% of a sample with 130,000 to 150,000 clones, 81% of them seen once. Specimen: peripheral blood. The origin of the receptors is a human donor with acute or convalescent COVID-19. The donor label of this sample is uncertain.

This clone occurred once. J is TRBJ1-5 and V is TRBV30; D unclear. Trimming removed 2 bases from V and 7 bases from J, with 15 bases in between. Germline CDR1 GTSNPN, CDR2 SVGIG (reference sequence). The CDR3 spans 14 residues. CDR3 amino acids: CAWSPGRVGQPQHF. The CDR3 DNA sequence: TGTGCCTGGAGTCCGGGGAGGGTAGGACAGCCCCAGCATTTT.

The chain carries TRBV24-1 and TRBJ2-5; TRBD2 might be the D (5 bases). Germline values: CDR1 KGHDR, CDR2 SFDVKD. V was cut by 0 bases and J by 2 bases, with 9 bases left in between. The CDR3 sequence is 15 residues long. The CDR3 DNA follows: TGTGCCACCAGTGATTTGCGCGGGTATCAAGAGACCCAGTACTTC. Translating it yields CATSDLRGYQETQYF.